One and the same sample provided the 3 T cell receptor beta chains below, sequenced in a study of control samples from healthy donors and cancer patients. Sequencing used immunoSEQ multiplex PCR; TCRdb keeps in-frame clones, though not all of them. The profile shows around 130,000 clones, about 83% of them singletons. The sequenced sample was blood. The receptors stem from a man in his thirties or forties in good health.

Only one count was recorded for this clone. The chain couples TRBV6-5 to TRBJ2-7, with 8 positions matching TRBD1. With V trimmed by 6 bases and J by 12 bases, 7 bases remained unmatched. Germline V gives CDR1 MNHEY, CDR2 SVGAGI. The CDR3 sequence is 11 residues long. The CDR3 is CASSHGQGGYF. CDR3 DNA sequence: TGTGCCAGCAGCCACGGACAGGGAGGGTACTTC.

This sequence joins TRBV30 and TRBJ1-5, with no clear D. This CDR3 has 16 residues. Germline lookup yields CDR1 GTSNPN and CDR2 SVGIG (reference sequence). Deletions cut 0 bases from V and 4 bases from J, with 16 bases between. The CDR3 reads CAWSVHPGEGNQPQHF. DNA for the CDR3: TGTGCCTGGAGTGTACACCCTGGGGAGGGAAATCAGCCCCAGCATTTT.

This sequence joins TRBV19 and TRBJ1-3; D is perhaps TRBD1 (5 bases). Germline CDR1 LNHDA, CDR2 SQIVND (reference sequence). V lost 6 bases and J 1 base, leaving 13 bases between the germline ends. This CDR3 is built from 15 residues. The CDR3 spells CASRVGHSSGNTIYF. As DNA, the CDR3 is TGTGCCAGTAGGGTGGGGCACTCTTCTGGAAACACCATATATTTT.